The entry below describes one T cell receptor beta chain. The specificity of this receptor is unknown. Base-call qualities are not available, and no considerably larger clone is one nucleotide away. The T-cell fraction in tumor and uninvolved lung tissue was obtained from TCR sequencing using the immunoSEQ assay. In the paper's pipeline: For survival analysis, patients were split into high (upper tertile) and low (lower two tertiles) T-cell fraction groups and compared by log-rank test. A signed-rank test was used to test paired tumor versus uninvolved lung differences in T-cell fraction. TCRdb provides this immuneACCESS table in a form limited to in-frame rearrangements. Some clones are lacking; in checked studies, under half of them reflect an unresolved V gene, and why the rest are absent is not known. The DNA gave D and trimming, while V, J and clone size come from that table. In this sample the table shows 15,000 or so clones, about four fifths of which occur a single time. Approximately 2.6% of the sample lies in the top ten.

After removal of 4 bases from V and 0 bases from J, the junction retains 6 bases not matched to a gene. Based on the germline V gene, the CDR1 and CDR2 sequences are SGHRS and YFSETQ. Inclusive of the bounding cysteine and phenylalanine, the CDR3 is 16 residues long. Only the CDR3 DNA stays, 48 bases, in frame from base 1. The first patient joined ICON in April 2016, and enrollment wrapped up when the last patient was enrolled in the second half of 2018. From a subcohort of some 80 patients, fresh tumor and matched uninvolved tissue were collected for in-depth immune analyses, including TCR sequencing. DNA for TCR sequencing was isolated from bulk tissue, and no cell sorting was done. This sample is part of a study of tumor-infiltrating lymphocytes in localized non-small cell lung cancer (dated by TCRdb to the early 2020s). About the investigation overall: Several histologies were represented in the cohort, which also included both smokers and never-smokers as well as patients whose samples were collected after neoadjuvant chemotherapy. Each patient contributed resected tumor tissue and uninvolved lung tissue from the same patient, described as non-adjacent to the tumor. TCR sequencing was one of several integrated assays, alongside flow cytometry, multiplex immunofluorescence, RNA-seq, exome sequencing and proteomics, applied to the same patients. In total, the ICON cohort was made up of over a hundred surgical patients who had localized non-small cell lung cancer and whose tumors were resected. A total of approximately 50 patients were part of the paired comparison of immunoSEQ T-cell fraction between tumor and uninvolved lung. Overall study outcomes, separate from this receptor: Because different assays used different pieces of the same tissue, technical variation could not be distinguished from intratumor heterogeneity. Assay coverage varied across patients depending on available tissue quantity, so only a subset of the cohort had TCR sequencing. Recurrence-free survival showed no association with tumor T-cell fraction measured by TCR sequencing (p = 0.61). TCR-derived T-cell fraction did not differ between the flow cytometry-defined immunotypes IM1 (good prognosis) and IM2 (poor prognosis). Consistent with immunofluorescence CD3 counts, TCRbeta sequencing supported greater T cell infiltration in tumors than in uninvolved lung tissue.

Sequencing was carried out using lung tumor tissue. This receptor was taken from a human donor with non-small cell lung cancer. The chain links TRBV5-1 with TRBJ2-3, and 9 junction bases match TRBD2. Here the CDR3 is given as CASSPGLAASTDTQYF. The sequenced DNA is TGCGCCAGCAGCCCGGGACTAGCAGCTAGCACAGATACGCAGTATTTT.